This entry concerns a single T cell receptor beta chain. What it binds is not known. Assay: immunoSEQ multiplex PCR; the TCRdb copy retains only in-frame clones and omits some. The sample lists about 97,000 clones; 91% were seen once. This entry comes from a study of graft-versus-host responses after intestinal transplantation. About the research overall: Every recipient had anti-thymocyte globulin induction and 2 to 3 years of tacrolimus plus steroids.

This CDR3 has 15 residues. Germline V gene data show CDR1 as SGHTA and CDR2 as FQGTGA. The V segment lost 6 bases and the J segment 9 bases; nucleotides outside the gene matches: 10. Study results and caveats: Clonal ratios of graft-versus-host to host-versus-graft in allografts were high for patients exhibiting graft-donor T cell macrochimerism. Detected in recipient marrow were GvH clones, some of which were first observed in ileum or blood. Peak circulating GvH clone levels were associated with early post-transplant HvG declines.

Material: unstimulated CD4+ T cells sorted from spleen or lymph node cells, obtained before transplant. The V call is TRBV7-3, the J call TRBJ2-1, with TRBD2 identical over 11 bases. The source is a human donor who was the organ donor for an intestinal transplant. The CDR3: CASSQGASGGPEQFF. In nucleotides, the CDR3 is TGTGCCAGCAGTCAAGGGGCTAGCGGGGGGCCTGAGCAGTTCTTC.